This T cell receptor beta chain was profiled in a study of human T cells and chemical hapten exposure (dated by TCRdb to about 2021). About the full investigation: For sensitization, 2% DPC in acetone was applied to a 2 cm by 2 cm area of upper inner arm skin. Throughout the study period of roughly 24 weeks, patients also received therapeutic DPC doses to the scalp every week. Patch testing on the upper back used Finn chambers containing 0.01% DPC, with scoring done after 6 days according to International Contact Dermatitis Research Group standards. The patient cohort, mostly female, included alopecia areata with under or over 50% scalp involvement, alopecia totalis and alopecia universalis. Libraries were combined into a pool for sequencing, and differences in TCR yield between samples came mainly from small differences in library volumes within the pool. The study tracked peripheral blood TCR repertoire changes in vivo during primary and secondary sensitization to the hapten diphenylcyclopropenone (DPC) in alopecia patients. Blood samples were taken from patients before sensitization (week 0) and then at 2, 6 and about 24 weeks after DPC sensitization. For TCR sequencing, blood came from about 28 alopecia patients at anywhere from one to four time points (pre-sensitization, 2, 6 and 24 weeks).

The paper's findings and limits, for the study overall: After repeated subsampling, changes were observed in the strength of the expansion versus patch-test correlation and in the threshold at which the correlation became significant. Because all patients had alopecia, a presumed autoimmune disease, the immune response of the patients might differ from that of healthy individuals. Patch test score was positively correlated with the number of PT1 expanded TCRs, with significance at thresholds 8, 16 and 32 but not at 4. No change with DPC sensitization was found in the number of TCRs above 1 in 1000 frequency, and no evidence of global repertoire structure alterations was found. Significantly more large CDR3 similarity clusters were formed by expanded TCRs than by pre-sensitization or healthy control sets, consistent with antigen-driven responses.

From the germline V gene (reference sequence), CDR1 is DFQATT and CDR2 is SNEGSKA. The CDR3 starts with the cysteine, ends with the phenylalanine, and has 15 residues. Only the CDR3 DNA stays, 45 bases, in frame from base 1. V is cut by 0 bases and J by 1 base, and the space between the germline ends is 12 bases. This clonotype was observed a few times. There is no known antigen for this receptor. The sample holds no much larger clone one base away, and base qualities are not on file. Taken with the paper, the label for time point translates to: patch test 3, about 24 weeks after DPC sensitization. In the paper's terms, the treatment or condition label means: therapeutic diphenylcyclopropenone sensitization with weekly scalp DPC. At each patch-test visit, blood was drawn before the patch test was applied. Patients were considered eligible if aged 18 to 70, diagnosed with alopecia and deemed suitable for DPC therapy, and patients were excluded if pregnant. Total RNA was extracted from unfractionated whole blood collected in Tempus Blood RNA tubes.

The library was generated by RACE. TCRdb shows the sequencer as NextSeq 500. During library preparation, unique molecular identifiers were attached to individual cDNA molecules so that TCRs could be counted in a quantitative, reproducible way. From each blood RNA sample, both TCR alpha and TCR beta chains were sequenced. Per the authors' processing: The median number of TCRs per sample was approximately 96,000, ranging from 23,224 to 690,600. V, J and CDR3 annotation of the TCR reads was carried out using the Decombinator software suite. For PS versus PT1 abundance plots, all samples were subsampled to the same number of TCRs (28,000). Expanded TCRs were defined as absent before sensitization and observed at least eight times at the 2-week time point. TCRdb reprocessed the public reads (quality trimming at Q25 with fastp, clone calling with MiXCR) and kept in-frame beta chains. Duplicate CDR3 protein sequences are folded into a single record with the most common DNA and genes. TCRdb assigned the V and J calls; the authors' analysis was not used. Across this sample there are about 58,000 distinct CDR3 sequences, with around 11% seen only once. The top ten clonotypes cover roughly 2.3% of the sample.

This receptor was taken from a man under 40 with alopecia areata. Some clones in this sample may be carry-over from other donors' samples. The sample here was whole blood, taken in connection with sensitization to the hapten diphenylcyclopropenone (DPC). The chain is made from TRBV20-1 and TRBJ1-1, with the identity of the D gene unclear. The DNA reads TGCAGTGCTAGAGATTTTCATGGGGAGAACACTGAAGCTTTCTTT. The translation is CSARDFHGENTEAFF.